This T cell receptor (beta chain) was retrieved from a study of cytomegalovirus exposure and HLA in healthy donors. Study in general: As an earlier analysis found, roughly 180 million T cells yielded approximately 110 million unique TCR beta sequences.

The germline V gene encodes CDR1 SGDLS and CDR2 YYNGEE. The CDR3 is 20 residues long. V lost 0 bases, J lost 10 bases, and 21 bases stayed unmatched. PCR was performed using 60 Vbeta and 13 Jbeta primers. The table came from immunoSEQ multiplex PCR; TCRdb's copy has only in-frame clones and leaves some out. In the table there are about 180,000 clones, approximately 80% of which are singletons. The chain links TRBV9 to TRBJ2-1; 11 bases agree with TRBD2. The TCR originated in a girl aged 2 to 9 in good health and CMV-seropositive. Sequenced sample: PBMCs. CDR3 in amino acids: CASSVGFSGSVKLAGEEQFF. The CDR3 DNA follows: TGTGCCAGCAGCGTAGGTTTCAGTGGAAGTGTCAAACTAGCGGGAGAAGAGCAGTTCTTC.